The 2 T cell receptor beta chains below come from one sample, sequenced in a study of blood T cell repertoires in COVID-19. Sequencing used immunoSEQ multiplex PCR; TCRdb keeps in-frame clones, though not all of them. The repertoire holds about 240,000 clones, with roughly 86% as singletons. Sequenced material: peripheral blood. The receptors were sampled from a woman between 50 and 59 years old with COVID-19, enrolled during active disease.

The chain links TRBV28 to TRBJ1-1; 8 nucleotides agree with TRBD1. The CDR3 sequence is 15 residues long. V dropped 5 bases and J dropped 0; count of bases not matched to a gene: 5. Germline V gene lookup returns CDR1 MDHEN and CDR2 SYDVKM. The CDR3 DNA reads TGTGCCAGCAGTCCAGGGGGCGCGGTGAACACTGAAGCTTTCTTT. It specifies CASSPGGAVNTEAFF. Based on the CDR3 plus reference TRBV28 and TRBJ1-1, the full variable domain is DVKVTQSSRYLVKRTGEKVFLECVQDMDHENMFWYRQDPGLGLRLIYFSYDVKMKEKGDIPEGYSVSREKKERFSLILESASTNQTSMYLCASSPGGAVNTEAFFGQGTRLTVV.

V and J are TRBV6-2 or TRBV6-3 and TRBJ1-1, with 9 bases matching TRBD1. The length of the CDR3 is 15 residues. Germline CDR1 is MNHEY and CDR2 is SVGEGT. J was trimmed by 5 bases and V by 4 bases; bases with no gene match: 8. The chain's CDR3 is CASSSPRDRVTEAFF. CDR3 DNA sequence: TGTGCCAGCAGTTCCCCCCGGGACAGGGTTACTGAAGCTTTCTTT.